This TCR beta chain came from a study of Ad26.COV2.S vaccination and SARS-CoV-2 variants. Details on this clone: Other DNA sequences in the sample encode the same CDR3.

Profiled with immunoSEQ multiplex PCR; TCRdb holds only in-frame clones, not every one. The data contain around 300,000 clones, around nine tenths of them singletons. Germline assignment: CDR1 MDHEN and CDR2 SYDVKM. The CDR3 has 11 residues. The ends were cut back, 3 bases at V and 7 bases at J, with 4 bases in the middle. Specified treatment: 15 to 20 received Ad26.COV2.S at low or high dose, single or two shots; about 5 received placebo; per-sample allocation not given. Samples came from day 63 after the first vaccine or placebo injection. V gene TRBV28 combines with J gene TRBJ1-5; D gene uncertain. The specimen comprised peripheral blood, sampled in a trial of Ad26.COV2.S vaccine versus placebo. The receptor was derived from a person aged 18-65 years who received the Ad26.COV2.S COVID-19 vaccine or a placebo. The CDR3 sequence: CASSLGQPQHF. The CDR3 DNA reads as TGTGCCAGCAGTTTGGGGCAGCCCCAGCATTTT.